This entry lists 30 T cell receptor beta chains sequenced from one sample in a study of beta chain features in type 1 diabetes. Investigators reverse transcribed all isolated RNA, so they sequenced expressed TCRB transcripts. TCRdb's copy holds only in-frame clones and misses some; the assay was immunoSEQ multiplex PCR. Of fewer than 900,000 clones listed, roughly 16% were seen once; the top ten hold 0.023%. The material sequenced was naive CD4+ T cells from blood. The receptors originated from a woman aged 18-29 years in good health.

This clone was seen a few times. V usage is TRBV28 and J usage is TRBJ2-3; D not certain. CDR1 and CDR2 (germline): MDHEN, SYDVKM. The CDR3 is 12 residues long. The V gene lost 7 bases and the J gene lost 9 bases, with 14 bases spanning the gap. DNA of the CDR3: TGTGCCAGCATATCCGGTCAGAGCACGCAGTATTTT. Amino acids: CASISGQSTQYF.

The genes are TRBV7-2 and TRBJ1-2; D gene unclear. Trimming took 5 bases from V and 8 from J, leaving 15 bases between them. The length of the CDR3 is 13 residues. From germline, CDR1 is SGHTA and CDR2 FQGNSA. CDR3 in amino acids: CASSPSKVLGYTF. CDR3 bases: TGTGCCAGCAGCCCTTCTAAGGTTTTGGGCTACACCTTC.

This clone was observed a few times. Other DNA sequences in this sample translate to the same CDR3. V and J are TRBV7-2 and TRBJ2-5; no definite D call. Trimming took off 5 bases at V and 5 bases at J, with 9 bases between the two ends. Germline loops: CDR1 SGHTA, CDR2 FQGNSA. This CDR3 region has 12 residues. CDR3 DNA sequence: TGTGCCAGCAGCCTTATAAGGGAGACCCAGTACTTC. This encodes CASSLIRETQYF.

This clone occurred a few times. The V gene is TRBV9, the J gene TRBJ2-3; TRBD1 aligns across 8 bases. Germline assignment: CDR1 SGDLS and CDR2 YYNGEE. Trimming cost V 7 bases and J 6 bases; bases outside gene matches: 10. The CDR3 is 14 residues long. For the CDR3, the DNA is TGTGCCAGCGGACTGGACAGGGTCAGCGATACGCAGTATTTT. It translates to CASGLDRVSDTQYF.

Concerning this clone: Germline is not matched at one junction end, which may reflect a read error. The rearrangement uses TRBV7-9 and TRBJ1-3, with a tentative D call TRBD1 (6 bases). CDR3 length equals 12 residues. Germline V gene data show CDR1 as SEHNR and CDR2 as FQNEAQ (reference sequence). The CDR3 spells CASRGSGNTIYF. CDR3 in DNA: TGTGCAAGCAGGGGAAGCGGAAACACCATATATTTT. Filled out from reference TRBV7-9 and TRBJ1-3, the complete variable domain reads DTGVSQNPRHKITKRGQNVTFRCDPISEHNRLYWYRQTLGQGPEFLTYFQNEAQLEKSRLLSDRFSAERPKGSFSTLEIQRTEQGDSAMYLCASRGSGNTIYFGEGSWLTVV.

The chain employs TRBV5-1 and TRBJ1-4; the match to TRBD1 covers 9 bases. Germline V gives CDR1 SGHRS, CDR2 YFSETQ. With 4 bases clipped from V and 7 bases from J, the junction kept 11 bases outside the gene matches. This CDR3 is 16 amino acids long. CDR3 protein: CASSIAGDRDGEKLFF. CDR3 nucleotide sequence: TGCGCCAGCAGCATCGCCGGGGACAGGGACGGTGAAAAACTGTTTTTT.

The chain couples TRBV29-1 to TRBJ2-1; 7 bases fit TRBD2. V trimming: 7 bases; J trimming: 3 bases; junction bases outside the gene matches: 9. The CDR3 covers 14 residues. Germline V gene lookup returns CDR1 SQVTM and CDR2 ANQGSEA. The CDR3 coding sequence is TGCAGCGCTATGGCGGGAGCTCACTACAATGAGCAGTTCTTC. It translates to CSAMAGAHYNEQFF.

V is TRBV6-5 and J is TRBJ1-1, with 7 nucleotides matching TRBD1. Germline V lookup: CDR1 MNHEY, CDR2 SVGAGI. V lost 0 bases, J lost 8 bases, and 6 bases stayed unmatched. The CDR3 contains 14 residues. The CDR3 bases are TGTGCCAGCAGTTACTCATTTGACAGGGCCGAAGCTTTCTTT. This codes for CASSYSFDRAEAFF.

Only a few counts were recorded for this clone. The V and J genes are TRBV6-4 and TRBJ2-3; TRBD2 agrees at 7 bases. Germline V lookup: CDR1 MRHNA, CDR2 SNTAGT. This CDR3 has 14 amino acids. J gave up 4 bases and V 4 bases, and 5 bases lay outside the gene matches. The chain's CDR3 is CASSAQGGPDTQYF. DNA of the CDR3: TGTGCCAGCAGTGCCCAGGGAGGGCCAGATACGCAGTATTTT.

The V gene is TRBV30, the J gene TRBJ2-2; D is perhaps TRBD2 (5 bases). CDR3 size: 13 residues. Germline CDR1 reads GTSNPN; CDR2 reads SVGIG (reference sequence). Deletions cut 3 bases from V and 4 bases from J, with 9 bases between. DNA for the CDR3: TGTGCCTGGAGCCGGACTTTCACCGGGGAGCTGTTTTTT. It encodes CAWSRTFTGELFF.

The rearrangement links TRBV5-1 to TRBJ2-1, with TRBD2 as a possible D gene (5 bases). The length of the CDR3 is 15 residues. Germline V gene sequence: CDR1 SGHRS, CDR2 YFSETQ. The V and J ends lost 1 base and 7 bases respectively, with 15 bases between them. Written as DNA, the CDR3 is TGCGCCAGCAGCTTGTTCACTAGTGTCCAGAATGAGCAGTTCTTC. It translates to CASSLFTSVQNEQFF.

This clone was seen only a few times. V gene TRBV1 combines with J gene TRBJ2-5; the table's D call, TRBD2, has no DNA check behind it. TRBV1 is annotated as a pseudogene. The CDR3 spans 16 residues. For the CDR3, the DNA is TGCACCAGCAGCCAAGGGCGGGAGGGTACCCAAGAGACCCAGTACTTC. This sequence encodes CTSSQGREGTQETQYF.

V usage is TRBV7-3 and J usage is TRBJ2-3; 8 nucleotides agree with TRBD2. CDR1 is SGHTA, CDR2 FQGTGA, per germline. The ends lost 2 bases at V and 4 bases at J; junction bases unmatched: 2. The CDR3 contains 14 residues. CDR3 nucleotide sequence: TGTGCCAGCAGCTTAGCGGGAGGTTCAGATACGCAGTATTTT. It specifies CASSLAGGSDTQYF.

Note on this clone: The DNA is left out, because the CDR3 cannot be placed on it with certainty; the CDR3 is given as TCRdb lists it. V and J are TRBV5-1 and TRBJ2-1. Germline V gene sequence: CDR1 SGHRS, CDR2 YFSETQ. The CDR3 contains 14 residues when both ends are counted. CDR3 protein: CASSVVGPGNEQFF.

The V call is TRBV18, the J call TRBJ1-5, with D unresolved. This CDR3 region has 17 residues. The germline V gene has CDR1 KGHSH and CDR2 LQKENI. Trimming took 5 bases from V and 0 from J, leaving 17 bases between them. CDR3 residues: CASSSTVLSGSNQPQHF. For the CDR3, the DNA is TGTGCCAGCTCATCCACCGTTTTAAGTGGTAGCAATCAGCCCCAGCATTTT.

The chain uses TRBV2 and TRBJ2-1; 10 bases agree with TRBD2. The CDR3 is 14 amino acids. Germline V gene lookup returns CDR1 SNHLY and CDR2 FYNNEI. V trimming: 6 bases; J trimming: 6 bases; junction bases outside the gene matches: 5. CDR3 sequence (DNA): TGTGCCAGCAGCGAGCGGGAGGGCATCAATGAGCAGTTCTTC. Translation gives CASSEREGINEQFF.

A remark on this clone: The sample contains more than one DNA sequence encoding this CDR3. J is TRBJ2-6 and V is TRBV18; no firm D call. CDR3 length: 14 residues. Trimming removed 3 bases from V and 0 bases from J, with 3 bases in between. Germline V gene lookup returns CDR1 KGHSH and CDR2 LQKENI. The CDR3 sequence: CASSPSSGANVLTF. CDR3 coding DNA: TGTGCCAGCTCACCCTCCTCTGGGGCCAACGTCCTGACTTTC.

V usage is TRBV7-8 and J usage is TRBJ2-3; D might be TRBD1 (6 bases). The CDR3 is made up of 17 amino acids. The V and J ends lost 4 bases and 1 base respectively, with 18 bases between them. Germline CDR1 reads SGHVS; CDR2 reads FQNEAQ. CDR3 in amino acids: CASSSSAFGGRTDTQYF. As DNA, the CDR3 is TGTGCCAGCAGCTCCTCGGCTTTTGGGGGCCGCACAGATACGCAGTATTTT.

This chain connects TRBV11-1 to TRBJ2-1, with a tentative D call TRBD1 (6 bases). The V and J ends lost 8 bases and 4 bases respectively, with 15 bases between them. Germline assignment: CDR1 SGHAT and CDR2 FQDESV (reference sequence). CDR3 size: 14 residues. The CDR3 sequence: CASQGTLSYNEQFF. The DNA for the CDR3 is TGTGCCAGCCAGGGGACACTGTCGTACAATGAGCAGTTCTTC.

The sample holds a few counts of this clone. The rearrangement uses TRBV13 and TRBJ2-7; TRBD2 matches at 7 bases. This CDR3 has 14 amino acids. J lost 3 bases, V lost 4 bases, and 6 bases had no gene match. Germline assignment: CDR1 PRHDT and CDR2 FYEKMQ (reference sequence). The DNA for the CDR3 is TGTGCCAGCAGCTGGTTAGCGGGTGGCTACGAGCAGTACTTC. Translating it yields CASSWLAGGYEQYF.

The J gene is TRBJ1-1, the V gene TRBV9; 9 bases fit TRBD1. The CDR3 loop spans 13 amino acids. The V gene end was trimmed by 4 bases and the J gene end by 3 bases; junction bases not matched to a gene: 1. Germline V gives CDR1 SGDLS, CDR2 YYNGEE. CDR3 region: CASSRDRDTEAFF. DNA for the CDR3: TGTGCCAGCAGCCGGGACAGGGACACTGAAGCTTTCTTT.

This clone was recorded a few times. The chain uses TRBV7-9 and TRBJ2-3; D unclear. Looked up from germline, CDR1 is SEHNR and CDR2 is FQNEAQ (reference sequence). V shed 5 bases and J shed 2 bases, with 17 bases lying between them. The CDR3 runs to 16 residues. The CDR3 DNA is TGTGCCAGCAGCCAATCGGTTGGCAGTTCCACAGATACGCAGTATTTT. Translated, it gives CASSQSVGSSTDTQYF.

This clone has more than one count but fewer than ten. The chain recombines TRBV4-2 with TRBJ1-4; D is perhaps TRBD1 (6 bases). The CDR3 is 15 residues long. Trimming stripped 0 bases from V and 6 bases from J, with 11 bases between. Germline loops: CDR1 LGHNA, CDR2 YNFKEQ. The CDR3 here is CASSQDGTRDEKLFF. DNA of the CDR3: TGTGCCAGCAGCCAAGATGGGACACGGGATGAAAAACTGTTTTTT.

This clone was seen a handful of times. This chain uses TRBV5-6 with TRBJ1-4; no definite D call. Germline V gives CDR1 SGHDT, CDR2 YYEEEE. With 0 bases removed from V and 6 bases from J, the gap between germline ends came to 12 bases. The CDR3 runs 15 residues. The CDR3 is CASSLGAGFDEKLFF. CDR3 DNA: TGTGCCAGCAGCTTGGGGGCGGGATTCGATGAAAAACTGTTTTTT.

The gene calls are TRBV2 and TRBJ2-7, with 12 bases matching TRBD1. Germline assignment: CDR1 SNHLY and CDR2 FYNNEI. V shed 6 bases and J 4 bases; nucleotides not matched to a gene: 7. CDR3 length: 15 amino acids. CDR3 sequence reads: CASRAGTGGGYEQYF. In DNA, the CDR3 is TGTGCCAGCAGGGCCGGGACAGGGGGCGGGTACGAGCAGTACTTC.

This clone occurred a few times. This chain's CDR3 is CASSPNHDYGYTF. The CDR3 DNA follows: TGTGCCAGCAGCCCCAACCACGACTATGGCTACACCTTC. The gene calls are TRBV7-2 and TRBJ1-2; D uncertain. The ends were cut back, 5 bases at V and 3 bases at J, with 10 bases in the middle. Germline V gene data show CDR1 as SGHTA and CDR2 as FQGNSA. The CDR3 spans 13 residues.

This chain joins TRBV6-6 and TRBJ2-3; D gene unclear. Trimming cost V 2 bases and J 0 bases, with 9 bases left between them. Germline V gene data show CDR1 as MNHNY and CDR2 as SVGAGI (reference sequence). This CDR3 has 15 residues. As DNA, the CDR3 is TGTGCCAGCAGTTACCCCGGCAGTAGCACAGATACGCAGTATTTT. Its protein product is CASSYPGSSTDTQYF.

This clone was picked up a small number of times. This chain joins TRBV9 and TRBJ2-1; 10 nucleotides align to TRBD2. Germline CDR1 is SGDLS and CDR2 is YYNGEE. Trimming removed 4 bases from V and 9 bases from J; junction bases left unmatched: 10. This CDR3 has 15 residues. As DNA, the CDR3 is TGTGCCAGCAGCACCGGGACTAGCGCCTGGGGTGAGCAGTTCTTC. Protein sequence: CASSTGTSAWGEQFF.

The chain employs TRBV21-1 and TRBJ2-1; the table calls TRBD2, which could not be checked here. TRBV21-1 is shown as a pseudogene. The CDR3 runs 16 residues. CDR3 sequence reads: CASSSYRLAGGCEQFF. CDR3 nucleotide sequence: TGTGCCAGCAGCAGCTACAGACTAGCGGGAGGCTGTGAGCAGTTCTTC.

J is TRBJ1-1 and V is TRBV19; D gene ambiguous. Germline CDR1 and CDR2: LNHDA and SQIVND (reference sequence). Trimming removed 5 bases from V and 1 base from J, with 11 bases in between. This CDR3 is built from 14 residues. The chain's CDR3 is CASSPTSSNTEAFF. The CDR3 DNA sequence: TGTGCCAGTAGTCCGACATCCTCGAACACTGAAGCTTTCTTT.